One and the same sample provided the 7 T cell receptor beta chains below, sequenced in a study of blood T cell repertoires in COVID-19. TCRdb's table, derived via immunoSEQ multiplex PCR, lists solely in-frame clones and lacks some. Among fewer than 350,000 clones, 75% to 90% were seen once, and the ten largest hold 1.5% to 2%. The source material was PBMCs or T cells enriched from blood (not recorded which). These receptors all stem from a woman aged 40-49 years who had recovered from COVID-19.

V is TRBV27 and J is TRBJ2-4; D ambiguous. From germline, CDR1 is MNHEY and CDR2 SMNVEV (reference sequence). The CDR3 contains 14 residues. Trimming shortened V by 4 bases and J by 1 base, and 8 bases separated the two germline ends. CDR3 region: CASSSSGAKNIQYF. As DNA, the CDR3 is TGTGCCAGCAGTTCCTCCGGGGCCAAAAACATTCAGTACTTC.

The rearrangement uses TRBV14 and TRBJ1-3; D uncertain. The germline V gene encodes CDR1 SGHDN and CDR2 FVKESK. The CDR3 consists of 14 residues. The germline V and J ends were trimmed by 5 bases and 0 bases, with 8 bases remaining between them. The CDR3 DNA reads as TGTGCCAGCAGCTACGGTAGCTCTGGAAACACCATATATTTT. Its translation is CASSYGSSGNTIYF.

The rearrangement joins TRBV18 to TRBJ2-2, with TRBD1 identical over 9 bases. V lost 7 bases to trimming and J lost 1 base; unmatched junction nucleotides: 4. CDR1 and CDR2 from the germline V gene are KGHSH and LQKENI. The CDR3 loop spans 15 amino acids. CDR3 DNA sequence: TGTGCCAGCTTCAGGGACAGGGTGAACACCGGGGAGCTGTTTTTT. It codes for CASFRDRVNTGELFF. Complete variable domain (other parts from reference TRBV18 and TRBJ2-2): NAGVMQNPRHLVRRRGQEARLRCSPMKGHSHVYWYRQLPEEGLKFMVYLQKENIIDESGMPKERFSAEFPKEGPSILRIQQVVRGDSAAYFCASFRDRVNTGELFFGEGSRLTVL.

The chain links TRBV20-1 to TRBJ2-5, with D tentatively TRBD2 (5 bases). Germline CDR1 and CDR2: DFQATT and SNEGSKA (reference sequence). The CDR3 covers 11 residues. CDR3 region: CSKTNQETQYF. In DNA form, the CDR3 reads TGCAGCAAGACTAACCAAGAGACCCAGTACTTC.

In DNA, the CDR3 is TGCGCCAGCAGCTTTAGCGGTGGCTACACCTTC. This translates into CASSFSGGYTF. The chain employs TRBV5-1 and TRBJ1-2; D remains unclear. This CDR3 is 11 amino acids long. CDR1 SGHRS and CDR2 YFSETQ come from the germline V gene. The V end was cut by 2 bases, the J end by 7 bases, with 6 bases between. The full variable domain, in which reference TRBV5-1 and TRBJ1-2 provide the parts outside the CDR3, is KAGVTQTPRYLIKTRGQQVTLSCSPISGHRSVSWYQQTPGQGLQFLFEYFSETQRNKGNFPGRFSGRQFSNSRSEMNVSTLELGDSALYLCASSFSGGYTFGSGTRLTVV.

The V and J genes are TRBV3-1 (or the pseudogene TRBV3-2) and TRBJ2-7; 8 bases map to TRBD1. J lost 5 bases, V lost 1 base, and 4 bases had no gene match. The CDR3 consists of 14 residues. CDR1 is LGHDT and CDR2 is YNNKEL in the germline V gene (reference sequence). The CDR3 loop is CASSQVQGANEQYF. In DNA, the CDR3 is TGTGCCAGCAGCCAAGTTCAGGGGGCGAACGAGCAGTACTTC.

The chain employs TRBV2 and TRBJ2-1; maybe TRBD2 (6 bases). V lost 7 bases and J lost 4, with 14 bases in between. CDR1 is SNHLY, CDR2 FYNNEI, per germline. The CDR3 is 14 residues long. Here the CDR3 DNA reads TGTGCCAGCACCCAAGCGGGCCAGTACAATGAGCAGTTCTTC. Residues: CASTQAGQYNEQFF.